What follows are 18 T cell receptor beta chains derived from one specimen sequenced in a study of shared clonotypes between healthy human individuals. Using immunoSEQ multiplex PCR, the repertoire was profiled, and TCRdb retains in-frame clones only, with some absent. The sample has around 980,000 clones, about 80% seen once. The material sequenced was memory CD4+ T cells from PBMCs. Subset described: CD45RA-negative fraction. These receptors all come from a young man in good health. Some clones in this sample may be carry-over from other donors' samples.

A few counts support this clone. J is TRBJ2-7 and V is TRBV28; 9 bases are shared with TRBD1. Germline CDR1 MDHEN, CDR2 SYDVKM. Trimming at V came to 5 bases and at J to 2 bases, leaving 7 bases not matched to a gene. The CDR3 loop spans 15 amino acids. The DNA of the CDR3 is TGTGCCAGCAGTGCCCCCGGGACAGGGACCTACGAGCAGTACTTC. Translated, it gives CASSAPGTGTYEQYF.

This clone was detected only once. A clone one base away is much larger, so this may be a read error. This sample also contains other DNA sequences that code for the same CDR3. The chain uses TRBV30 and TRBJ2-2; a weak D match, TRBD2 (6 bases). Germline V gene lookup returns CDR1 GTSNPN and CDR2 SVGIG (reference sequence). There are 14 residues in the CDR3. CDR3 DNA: TGTGCCTGGACCGCCGTGACTAGGACCGGGGAGCTGTTTTTC. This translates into CAWTAVTRTGELFF.

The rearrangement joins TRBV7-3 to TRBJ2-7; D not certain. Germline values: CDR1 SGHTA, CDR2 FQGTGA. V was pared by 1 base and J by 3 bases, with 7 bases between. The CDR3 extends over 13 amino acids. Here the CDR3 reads CASSLSRYYEQYF. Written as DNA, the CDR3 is TGTGCCAGCAGCTTAAGCCGTTACTACGAGCAGTACTTC.

In DNA, the CDR3 is TGCGCCAGTTCTTCTGGCGGGAGTATTCAGGCCGGGGAGCTGTTTTTT. As protein: CASSSGGSIQAGELFF. The chain carries TRBV10-1 and TRBJ2-2; 7 nucleotides align to TRBD2. Germline lookup yields CDR1 WNHNN and CDR2 SYGVQD (reference sequence). Germline trimming cut 9 bases from V and 6 bases from J; bases unmatched to any gene: 16. This CDR3 is built from 16 residues.

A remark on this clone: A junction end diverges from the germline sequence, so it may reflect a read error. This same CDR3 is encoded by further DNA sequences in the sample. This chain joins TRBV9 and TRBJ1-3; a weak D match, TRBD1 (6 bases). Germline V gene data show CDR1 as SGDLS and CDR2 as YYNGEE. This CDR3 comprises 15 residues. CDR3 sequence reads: CASSVVGATGNTIYF. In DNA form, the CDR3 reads TGTGCCAGTAGCGTAGTGGGGGCTACTGGAAACACCATATATTTT. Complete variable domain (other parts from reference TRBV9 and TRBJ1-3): DSGVTQTPKHLITATGQRVTLRCSPRSGDLSVYWYQQSLDQGLQFLIQYYNGEERAKGNILERFSAQQFPDLHSELNLSSLELGDSALYFCASSVVGATGNTIYFGEGSWLTVV.

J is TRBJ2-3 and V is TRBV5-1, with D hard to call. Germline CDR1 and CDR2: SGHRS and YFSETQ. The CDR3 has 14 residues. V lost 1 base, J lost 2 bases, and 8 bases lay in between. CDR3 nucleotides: TGCGCCAGCAGCTTGCGGCAGGACACAGATACGCAGTATTTT. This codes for CASSLRQDTDTQYF.

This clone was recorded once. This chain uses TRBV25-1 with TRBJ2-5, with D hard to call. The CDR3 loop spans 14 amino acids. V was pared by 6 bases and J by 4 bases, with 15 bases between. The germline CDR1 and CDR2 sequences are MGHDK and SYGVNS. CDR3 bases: TGTGCCAGCAGCCGGTCGGGCTCCTCAGAGACCCAGTACTTC. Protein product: CASSRSGSSETQYF.

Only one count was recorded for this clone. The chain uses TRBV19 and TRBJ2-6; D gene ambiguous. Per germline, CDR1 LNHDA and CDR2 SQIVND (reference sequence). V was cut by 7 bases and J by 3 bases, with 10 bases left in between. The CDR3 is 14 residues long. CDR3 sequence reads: CASTLPGGANVLTF. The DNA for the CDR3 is TGTGCCAGTACCCTCCCGGGTGGGGCCAACGTCCTGACTTTC.

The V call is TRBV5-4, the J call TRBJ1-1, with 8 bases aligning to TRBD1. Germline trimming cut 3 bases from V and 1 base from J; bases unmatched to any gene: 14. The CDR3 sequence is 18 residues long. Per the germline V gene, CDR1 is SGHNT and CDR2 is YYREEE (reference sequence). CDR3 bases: TGTGCCAGCAGCTCTCACCCAGGGGGCCGAGGGTCGAACACTGAAGCTTTCTTT. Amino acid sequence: CASSSHPGGRGSNTEAFF.

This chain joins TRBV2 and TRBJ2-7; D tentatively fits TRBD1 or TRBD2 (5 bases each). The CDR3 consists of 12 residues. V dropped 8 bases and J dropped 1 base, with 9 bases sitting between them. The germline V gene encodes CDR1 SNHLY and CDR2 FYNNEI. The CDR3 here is CASGDVSYEQYF. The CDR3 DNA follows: TGTGCCAGCGGGGACGTATCCTACGAGCAGTACTTC.

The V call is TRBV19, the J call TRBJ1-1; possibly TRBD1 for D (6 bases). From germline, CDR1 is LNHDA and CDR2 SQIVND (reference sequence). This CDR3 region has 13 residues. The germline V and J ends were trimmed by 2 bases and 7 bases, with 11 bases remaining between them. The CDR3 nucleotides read TGTGCCAGTAGTATACGGGGGGCTCTTGAAGCTTTCTTT. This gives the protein CASSIRGALEAFF.

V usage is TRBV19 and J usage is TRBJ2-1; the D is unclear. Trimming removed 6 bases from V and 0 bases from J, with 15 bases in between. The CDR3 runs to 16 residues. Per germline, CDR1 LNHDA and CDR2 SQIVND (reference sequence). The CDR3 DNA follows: TGTGCCAGTAGCCCTTCGGTGGCCCTCTCCTACAATGAGCAGTTCTTC. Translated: CASSPSVALSYNEQFF.

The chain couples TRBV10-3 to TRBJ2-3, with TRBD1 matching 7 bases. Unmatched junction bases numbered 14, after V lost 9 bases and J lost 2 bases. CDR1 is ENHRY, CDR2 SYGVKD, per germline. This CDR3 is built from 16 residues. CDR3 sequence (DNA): TGTGCCATTACCGACCTGGGACAGAATAACACAGATACGCAGTATTTT. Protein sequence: CAITDLGQNNTDTQYF.

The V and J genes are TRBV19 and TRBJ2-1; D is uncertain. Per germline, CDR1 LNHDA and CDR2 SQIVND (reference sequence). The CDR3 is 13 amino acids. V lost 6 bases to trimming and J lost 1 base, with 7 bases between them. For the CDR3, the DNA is TGTGCCAGTAGGCAGGCTTCCTACAATGAGCAGTTCTTC. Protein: CASRQASYNEQFF.

CDR3 coding DNA: TGTGCCAGTAGTATCAGGGTCCCACAGGGGAACACTGAAGCTTTCTTT. This translates into CASSIRVPQGNTEAFF. The rearrangement joins TRBV19 to TRBJ1-1, with a tentative D call TRBD1 (6 bases). V lost 3 bases to trimming and J lost 1 base, with 15 bases between them. Germline-derived CDR1 and CDR2 are LNHDA and SQIVND (reference sequence). The CDR3 length is 16 residues. The entire variable domain, with the rest obtained from reference TRBV19 and TRBJ1-1, is as follows: DGGITQSPKYLFRKEGQNVTLSCEQNLNHDAMYWYRQDPGQGLRLIYYSQIVNDFQKGDIAEGYSVSREKKESFPLTVTSAQKNPTAFYLCASSIRVPQGNTEAFFGQGTRLTVV.

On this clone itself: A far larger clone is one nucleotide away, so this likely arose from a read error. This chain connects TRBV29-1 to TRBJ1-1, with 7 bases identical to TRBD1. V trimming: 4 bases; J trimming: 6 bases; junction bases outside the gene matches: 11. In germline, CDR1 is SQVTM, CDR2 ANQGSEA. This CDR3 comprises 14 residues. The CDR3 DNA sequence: TGCAGCGTTGGCACAGGGGCGCATTTCGCTGAAGCTTTCTTT. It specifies CSVGTGAHFAEAFF.

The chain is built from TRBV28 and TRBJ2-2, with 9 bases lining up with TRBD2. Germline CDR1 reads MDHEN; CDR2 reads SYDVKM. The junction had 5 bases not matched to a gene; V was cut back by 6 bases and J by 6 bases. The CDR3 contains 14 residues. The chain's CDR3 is CASRPSGAAGELFF. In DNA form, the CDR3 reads TGTGCCAGCAGACCTAGCGGGGCGGCCGGGGAGCTGTTTTTT.

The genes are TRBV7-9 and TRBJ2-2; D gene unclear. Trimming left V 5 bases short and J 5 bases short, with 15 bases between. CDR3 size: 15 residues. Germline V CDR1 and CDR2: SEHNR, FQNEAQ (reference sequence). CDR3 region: CASSNIAGQTGELFF. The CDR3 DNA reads TGTGCCAGCAGCAATATCGCCGGGCAAACCGGGGAGCTGTTTTTT. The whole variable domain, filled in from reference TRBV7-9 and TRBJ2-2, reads DTGVSQNPRHKITKRGQNVTFRCDPISEHNRLYWYRQTLGQGPEFLTYFQNEAQLEKSRLLSDRFSAERPKGSFSTLEIQRTEQGDSAMYLCASSNIAGQTGELFFGEGSRLTVL.